Listed below are T cell receptor beta chains from one sample, sequenced in a study of sequential checkpoint blockade in melanoma. The table came from immunoSEQ multiplex PCR; TCRdb's copy has only in-frame clones and leaves some out. In the table there are about 22,000 clones, 80% of which are singletons. This material consisted of CD8+ T cells sorted from blood (inferred from file names), taken from a patient given nivolumab and ipilimumab in sequence. These receptors were collected from a human donor with melanoma. The CDR3 runs from the conserved cysteine through the conserved F or W. D genes are given only for firm matches. Clone size, where shown, is once, few, many, or a class for clones that have expanded.

CDR3: CASSPPGLAGGQETQYF
DNA: TGCGCCAGCAGCCCCCCGGGGCTAGCGGGGGGTCAAGAGACCCAGTACTTC
J: TRBJ2-5
size: NA
V: TRBV4-3
D: TRBD2

CDR3: CASSAGWASGRRWEQYF
DNA: TGTGCCAGCAGTGCTGGGTGGGCTAGCGGGAGGCGGTGGGAGCAGTACTTC
J: TRBJ2-7
size: NA
V: TRBV25-1
D: TRBD2

CDR3: CASSIRGIANQPQHF
DNA: TGTGCCAGTAGTATACGGGGGATTGCCAATCAGCCCCAGCATTTT
J: TRBJ1-5
size: NA
V: TRBV19
D: NA

CDR3: CASRQAGGGYEQYF
DNA: TGTGCCAGCCGCCAGGCGGGAGGTGGTTACGAGCAGTACTTC
J: TRBJ2-7
size: NA
V: TRBV28
D: TRBD2

CDR3: CASSFRGHPYNEQFF
DNA: TGTGCCAGCAGTTTTAGGGGGCACCCTTACAATGAGCAGTTCTTC
J: TRBJ2-1
size: NA
V: TRBV27
D: TRBD1

CDR3: CASSYSKLGGGNTIYF
DNA: TGTGCCAGCAGTTACTCGAAGTTAGGGGGCGGAAACACCATATATTTT
J: TRBJ1-3
size: NA
V: TRBV6-5
D: TRBD1

CDR3: CAIRAGQGSNQPQHF
DNA: TGTGCCATCAGGGCCGGACAGGGAAGCAATCAGCCCCAGCATTTT
J: TRBJ1-5
size: NA
V: TRBV10-3
D: TRBD1

CDR3: CASSLGGPLGEQYF
DNA: TGTGCTAGCAGCTTAGGAGGGCCGTTGGGGGAGCAGTACTTC
J: TRBJ2-7
size: NA
V: TRBV7-7
D: NA

CDR3: CASSLGAAKNIQYF
DNA: TGTGCCAGCAGCTTGGGTGCGGCCAAAAACATTCAGTACTTC
J: TRBJ2-4
size: NA
V: TRBV5-6
D: NA

CDR3: CASSESTGALSYEQYF
DNA: TGTGCCAGCAGTGAGTCTACAGGGGCTTTGTCCTACGAGCAGTACTTC
J: TRBJ2-7
size: once
V: TRBV2
D: TRBD1

CDR3: CASTNTGARGYEQYF
DNA: TGTGCCAGCACCAACACAGGGGCCCGGGGCTACGAGCAGTACTTC
J: TRBJ2-7
size: NA
V: TRBV27
D: TRBD1

CDR3: CASSYSTTATYEQYF
DNA: TGTGCCAGCAGTTACTCGACAACGGCGACCTACGAGCAGTACTTC
J: TRBJ2-7
size: NA
V: TRBV6-5
D: NA

CDR3: CASSQGPNQPQHF
DNA: TGCGCCAGCAGCCAAGGGCCGAATCAGCCCCAGCATTTT
J: TRBJ1-5
size: NA
V: TRBV4-1
D: NA

CDR3: CASSLLGDNSPLHF
DNA: TGTGCCAGCAGCTTATTAGGGGACAATTCCCCCCTCCACTTT
J: TRBJ1-6
size: once
V: TRBV7-9
D: NA

CDR3: CASSSSGLGELFF
DNA: TGTGCCAGCAGCTCCAGCGGGCTCGGGGAGCTGTTTTTT
J: TRBJ2-2
size: NA
V: TRBV11-3
D: NA

CDR3: CASSERPRRYERYF
DNA: TGTGCCAGCAGTGAGAGGCCCAGGAGGTACGAGCGGTACTTC
J: TRBJ2-7
size: NA
V: TRBV2
D: NA

CDR3: CASSVVGGGGEAFF
DNA: TGTGCCAGCAGCGTAGTAGGGGGTGGGGGTGAAGCTTTCTTT
J: TRBJ1-1
size: NA
V: TRBV9
D: NA

CDR3: CASRDPGTPYEQYF
DNA: TGTGCCAGTAGGGATCCCGGGACACCCTACGAGCAGTACTTC
J: TRBJ2-7
size: NA
V: TRBV19
D: NA

CDR3: CSVPRTGGRTDTQYF
DNA: TGCAGCGTTCCCCGAACAGGGGGCAGAACAGATACGCAGTATTTT
J: TRBJ2-3
size: NA
V: TRBV29-1
D: TRBD1

CDR3: CASRGAGGFYEQYF
DNA: TGTGCCAGCAGAGGGGCGGGAGGTTTCTACGAGCAGTACTTC
J: TRBJ2-7
size: NA
V: TRBV27
D: TRBD2

CDR3: CSARQGAEAFF
DNA: TGCAGTGCTAGACAGGGGGCTGAAGCTTTCTTT
J: TRBJ1-1
size: once
V: TRBV20-1
D: TRBD1

CDR3: CASSQVAGAGGELFF
DNA: TGCGCCAGCAGCCAAGTGGCGGGAGCCGGCGGGGAGCTGTTTTTT
J: TRBJ2-2
size: NA
V: TRBV4-3
D: TRBD2

CDR3: CASSLLRVDGYTF
DNA: TGTGCCAGCAGCTTGCTGAGGGTAGATGGCTACACCTTC
J: TRBJ1-2
size: NA
V: TRBV5-6
D: NA

CDR3: CATSTYRGTGELFF
DNA: TGTGCCACCAGCACCTACAGGGGAACCGGGGAGCTGTTTTTT
J: TRBJ2-2
size: NA
V: TRBV15
D: TRBD1

CDR3: CASSIGGGARYEQYF
DNA: TGTGCCAGTAGTATAGGCGGGGGGGCCAGGTACGAGCAGTACTTC
J: TRBJ2-7
size: NA
V: TRBV19
D: TRBD2

CDR3: CASSQGGQGNYEQYF
DNA: TGCGCCAGCAGCCAAGGGGGGCAGGGCAACTACGAGCAGTACTTC
J: TRBJ2-7
size: NA
V: TRBV4-1
D: NA

CDR3: CASSLGSEGSYNSPLHF
DNA: TGTGCCAGCAGCTTAGGGTCGGAGGGCTCCTATAATTCACCCCTCCACTTT
J: TRBJ1-6
size: NA
V: TRBV7-9
D: NA

CDR3: CAIADRETGNTIYF
DNA: TGTGCCATCGCCGATCGGGAAACTGGAAACACCATATATTTT
J: TRBJ1-3
size: few
V: TRBV10-3
D: NA

CDR3: CASSLGAETDTQYF
DNA: TGCGCCAGCAGCTTGGGGGCAGAAACAGATACGCAGTATTTT
J: TRBJ2-3
size: NA
V: TRBV5-1
D: NA

CDR3: CASSLAAPGGEPDEQYF
DNA: TGTGCCAGCAGCTTAGCGGCCCCGGGGGGGGAGCCCGACGAGCAGTACTTC
J: TRBJ2-7
size: NA
V: TRBV7-9
D: TRBD2

CDR3: CASSEGSGMNTEAFF
DNA: TGTGCCAGCAGTGAAGGATCAGGGATGAACACTGAAGCTTTCTTT
J: TRBJ1-1
size: NA
V: TRBV2
D: NA

CDR3: CASSSGNVGGGTTDTQYF
DNA: TGTGCCAGCAGCTCGGGGAACGTGGGCGGGGGGACCACAGATACGCAGTATTTT
J: TRBJ2-3
size: NA
V: TRBV7-9
D: TRBD2

CDR3: CASSTQGYYGYTF
DNA: TGTGCCAGTAGTACCCAGGGATACTATGGCTACACCTTC
J: TRBJ1-2
size: once
V: TRBV19
D: NA

CDR3: CASSQGPTYEQYF
DNA: TGTGCCAGCAGTCAGGGCCCTACCTACGAGCAGTACTTC
J: TRBJ2-7
size: once
V: TRBV9
D: NA

CDR3: CASSSSIITVAPSDTQYF
DNA: TGTGCCAGCAGCTCTTCGATAATAACAGTGGCTCCTTCAGATACGCAGTATTTT
J: TRBJ2-3
size: NA
V: TRBV5-4
D: NA

CDR3: CASSFRQGIETQYF
DNA: TGTGCCAGCAGCTTTCGACAGGGTATAGAGACCCAGTACTTC
J: TRBJ2-5
size: NA
V: TRBV7-9
D: TRBD1

CDR3: CASSSSGRSLDTQYF
DNA: TGTGCCAGCAGCTCTAGCGGGAGAAGTTTAGATACGCAGTATTTT
J: TRBJ2-3
size: NA
V: TRBV7-6
D: TRBD2

CDR3: CASSLVGGAGGSPLHF
DNA: TGTGCCAGCAGCTTAGTCGGGGGGGCCGGTGGTTCACCCCTCCACTTT
J: TRBJ1-6
size: NA
V: TRBV11-2
D: NA

CDR3: CASSQILDRVYGYTF
DNA: TGCGCCAGCAGCCAGATTTTGGACAGAGTCTATGGCTACACCTTC
J: TRBJ1-2
size: NA
V: TRBV4-1
D: NA

CDR3: CASSLQGGLYNEQFF
DNA: TGCGCCAGCAGCTTGCAGGGGGGACTCTACAATGAGCAGTTCTTC
J: TRBJ2-1
size: NA
V: TRBV5-1
D: NA

CDR3: CASSQVAGEVYEQYF
DNA: TGTGCCAGCAGCCAAGTGGCGGGAGAGGTCTACGAGCAGTACTTC
J: TRBJ2-7
size: NA
V: TRBV4-2
D: TRBD2

CDR3: CASSPVVGSQAIYF
DNA: TGTGCCAGCAGCCCAGTAGTAGGGAGCCAGGCCATATATTTT
J: TRBJ1-3
size: NA
V: TRBV2
D: NA